In this sample, the clone carrying this T cell receptor (beta chain) turned up a few times. The data were obtained in a study of T cells in Graves' hyperthyroidism and ophthalmopathy. RNA transcripts were the template for amplifying TCR beta CDR3 regions. A first-round RT-PCR of the TCR CDR3 used the HTBI primer set. TCRdb reprocessed the multiplex PCR reads via MiXCR and lists one record per CDR3 protein. The table records some 360,000 distinct CDR3 sequences, 14% of them present only once. Hyperthyroidism was newly diagnosed in patients aged 18 to 65 (duration under 2 months). Trimming removed 5 bases at V and 1 base at J, with 5 bases between. The CDR3 runs 12 residues. CDR1 LGHDT and CDR2 YNNKEL come from the germline V gene (reference sequence).

What was sequenced was blood. The chain carries TRBV3-1 and TRBJ2-5; no clear D gene. This sequence originates from an older woman with Graves' hyperthyroidism. In nucleotides, the CDR3 is TGTGCCAGCAGCACCTTCCAAGAGACCCAGTACTTC. This encodes CASSTFQETQYF.